The 15 T cell receptor beta chains reported below all come from one sample, sequenced in a study of a mutant IDH1 vaccine in newly diagnosed glioma. The method was immunoSEQ multiplex PCR; TCRdb's version includes in-frame clones alone and lacks a portion of them. The sample lists about 88,000 clones, approximately 80% occurring once. The sample's time point: baseline, week 1 (first vaccination visit). Indicated treatment: pre-vaccination baseline after standard-of-care therapy. The sample here was PBMCs, taken from a glioma patient treated with radiotherapy, temozolomide or both. Receptors originate from a man aged 35 to 55 with glioma. Some clones in this sample may be carry-over from other donors' samples.

The chain links TRBV5-4 to TRBJ2-5; TRBD2 is a possible D gene (5 bases). The CDR3 is made up of 14 amino acids. Germline loops: CDR1 SGHNT, CDR2 YYREEE (reference sequence). The V end was cut by 4 bases, the J end by 2 bases, with 12 bases between. This chain's CDR3 is CASSLRLAQETQYF. The CDR3 DNA reads TGTGCCAGCAGCCTCAGATTAGCGCAAGAGACCCAGTACTTC.

This clone occurred once. The chain links TRBV4-1 to TRBJ1-2; D ambiguous. In germline, CDR1 is MGHRA, CDR2 YSYEKL. CDR3 length equals 15 residues. The ends were cut back, 2 bases at V and 1 base at J, with 11 bases in the middle. The CDR3 nucleotides are TGCGCCAGCAGCCAACCCGCGGGTGGTAACTATGGCTACACCTTC. The encoded protein is CASSQPAGGNYGYTF.

The J gene is TRBJ2-7, the V gene TRBV5-6, with D uncertain. V gave up 0 bases and J gave up 4 bases, with 2 bases separating them. The CDR3 runs to 11 residues. Germline V gives CDR1 SGHDT, CDR2 YYEEEE. Here the CDR3 reads CASSLAYEQYF. CDR3 coding DNA: TGTGCCAGCAGCTTGGCTTACGAGCAGTACTTC. Complete variable domain (other parts from reference TRBV5-6 and TRBJ2-7): DAGVTQSPTHLIKTRGQQVTLRCSPKSGHDTVSWYQQALGQGPQFIFQYYEEEERQRGNFPDRFSGHQFPNYSSELNVNALLLGDSALYLCASSLAYEQYFGPGTRLTVT.

V gene TRBV19 combines with J gene TRBJ1-6; a possible D gene is TRBD1 (5 bases). Germline V gives CDR1 LNHDA, CDR2 SQIVND (reference sequence). The CDR3 spans 14 residues. With 5 bases removed from V and 7 bases from J, the gap between germline ends came to 12 bases. CDR3 loop: CASSSTASNSPLHF. CDR3 in DNA: TGTGCCAGTAGTTCGACAGCCTCAAATTCACCCCTCCACTTT.

V and J are TRBV2 and TRBJ1-5, with D possibly matching TRBD1 (5 bases). Germline loops: CDR1 SNHLY, CDR2 FYNNEI. Trimming took 3 bases from V and 9 from J, leaving 15 bases between them. This CDR3 is built from 14 residues. In DNA form, the CDR3 reads TGTGCCAGCAGTGATGACAGTTTAGGGCCGCCCCAGCATTTT. As protein: CASSDDSLGPPQHF.

The J gene is TRBJ2-1, the V gene TRBV2; D unresolved. This CDR3 region has 13 residues. The V end lost 4 bases, the J end lost 4 bases, and 8 bases lay between the germline ends. Per the germline V gene, CDR1 is SNHLY and CDR2 is FYNNEI. The CDR3 DNA follows: TGTGCCAGCAGTGTAGAACATTACAATGAGCAGTTCTTC. It translates to CASSVEHYNEQFF.

The chain has TRBV27 and TRBJ2-1; 10 nucleotides line up with TRBD2. This CDR3 is built from 16 residues. V was pared by 4 bases and J by 7 bases, with 10 bases of the junction left unmatched. CDR1 and CDR2 from the germline V gene are MNHEY and SMNVEV (reference sequence). Here the CDR3 reads CASSSQGEAGGNEQFF. DNA for the CDR3: TGTGCCAGCAGTTCGCAAGGGGAAGCGGGGGGGAATGAGCAGTTCTTC.

This clone was counted only a few times. The chain has TRBV10-1 and TRBJ2-3; TRBD2 aligns across 7 bases. CDR1 WNHNN and CDR2 SYGVQD come from the germline V gene (reference sequence). The CDR3 sequence is 14 residues long. The trim removed 3 bases at V and 1 base at J, leaving 1 base unmatched. The CDR3 loop reads CASSDGGGTDTQYF. The CDR3 DNA is TGCGCCAGCAGTGATGGGGGGGGCACAGATACGCAGTATTTT.

The rearrangement links TRBV2 to TRBJ1-4; TRBD1 agrees at 8 bases. CDR1 and CDR2 (germline): SNHLY, FYNNEI. The CDR3 is 17 amino acids. V shed 5 bases and J 6 bases; nucleotides not matched to a gene: 14. The chain's CDR3 is CASSTVSDRGRHEKLFF. The DNA for the CDR3 is TGTGCCAGCAGTACTGTATCCGACAGGGGCCGACATGAAAAACTGTTTTTT.

The rearrangement links TRBV27 to TRBJ2-2; the match to TRBD1 covers 8 bases. This CDR3 spans 14 amino acids. The junction had 4 bases not matched to a gene; V was cut back by 5 bases and J by 5 bases. Germline assignment: CDR1 MNHEY and CDR2 SMNVEV (reference sequence). CDR3 sequence: CASSMTGVTGELFF. The CDR3 coding sequence is TGTGCCAGCAGTATGACAGGGGTAACCGGGGAGCTGTTTTTT.

The rearrangement joins TRBV19 to TRBJ1-5; D may be TRBD1 (5 bases). Between the trimmed V and J ends, which lost 8 bases and 7 bases, there was a span of 15 bases. Germline loops: CDR1 LNHDA, CDR2 SQIVND (reference sequence). This CDR3 is built from 13 residues. This chain's CDR3 is CASGGQGLQPQHF. CDR3 nucleotides: TGTGCCAGTGGTGGGCAGGGTTTGCAGCCCCAGCATTTT.

The genes are TRBV5-1 and TRBJ2-2, with 7 bases fitting TRBD2. The CDR3 is made up of 16 amino acids. Germline trimming cut 3 bases from V and 6 bases from J; bases unmatched to any gene: 11. Germline values: CDR1 SGHRS, CDR2 YFSETQ. CDR3: CASSSAGVGMAGELFF. As DNA, the CDR3 is TGCGCCAGCAGCTCGGCGGGGGTCGGAATGGCCGGGGAGCTGTTTTTT.

The chain couples TRBV13 to TRBJ1-2; D perhaps matches TRBD1 (5 bases). The CDR3 covers 14 residues. Trimming took off 1 base at V and 7 bases at J, with 13 bases between the two ends. Looked up from germline, CDR1 is PRHDT and CDR2 is FYEKMQ (reference sequence). The DNA of the CDR3 is TGTGCCAGCAGCTTAGATGGGGGGAGAGGTGGCTACACCTTC. Its translation is CASSLDGGRGGYTF.

The rearrangement joins TRBV19 to TRBJ2-7; D perhaps matches TRBD1 (6 bases). With 3 bases removed from V and 3 bases from J, the gap between germline ends came to 9 bases. This CDR3 spans 13 amino acids. Looked up from germline, CDR1 is LNHDA and CDR2 is SQIVND (reference sequence). The CDR3 region is CASSIQQGYEQYF. CDR3 nucleotide sequence: TGTGCCAGTAGTATCCAACAGGGCTACGAGCAGTACTTC.

V gene TRBV10-3 combines with J gene TRBJ2-5, with TRBD1 matching 7 bases. Losses at the gene ends were 3 bases for V and 2 bases for J; bases not matched to a gene: 6. The CDR3 length is 15 residues. Per germline, CDR1 ENHRY and CDR2 SYGVKD. The CDR3 bases are TGTGCCATCAGTGAAATGGACAGGAATCAAGAGACCCAGTACTTC. Its translation is CAISEMDRNQETQYF.